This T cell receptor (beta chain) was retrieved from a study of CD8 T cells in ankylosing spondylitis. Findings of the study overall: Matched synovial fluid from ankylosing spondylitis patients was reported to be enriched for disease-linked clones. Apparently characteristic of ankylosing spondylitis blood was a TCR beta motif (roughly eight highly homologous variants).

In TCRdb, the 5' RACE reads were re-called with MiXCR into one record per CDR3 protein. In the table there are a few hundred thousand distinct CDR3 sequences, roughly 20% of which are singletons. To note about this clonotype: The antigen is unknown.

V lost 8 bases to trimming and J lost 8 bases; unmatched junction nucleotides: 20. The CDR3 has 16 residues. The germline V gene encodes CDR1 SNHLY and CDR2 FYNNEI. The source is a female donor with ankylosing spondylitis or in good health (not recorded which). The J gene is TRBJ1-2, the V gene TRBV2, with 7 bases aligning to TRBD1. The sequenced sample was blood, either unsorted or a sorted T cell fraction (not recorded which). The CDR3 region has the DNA TGTGCCAGCTTTACCCCCAGGGGGGCCCTCCGGGAGGGCTACACCTTC. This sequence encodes CASFTPRGALREGYTF.